This T cell receptor (beta chain) comes out of a study of T cell repertoires in cytomegalovirus infection. Study results and limitations: Cumulative frequency of public TCR beta families picked out carriers of CMV plus the relevant HLA.

A remark on this clonotype: The target antigen is unknown.

Trimming left V 6 bases short and J 6 bases short, with 23 bases between. This CDR3 has 16 residues. Germline values: CDR1 SGHVS, CDR2 FQNEAQ. TCRdb reprocessed the reads with MiXCR, giving one entry per CDR3 protein. The sample carries about 160,000 distinct CDR3 sequences, roughly a fifth recorded once. The TCR originated in a human donor in good health (CMV status not recorded). Some clones in this sample may be carry-over from other donors' samples. The sample consisted of CD8+ T cells from cultured PBMCs, taken from culture after CMV antigen stimulation. The chain carries TRBV7-8 and TRBJ1-2, with D unresolved. CDR3: CASSDLGRGVGNGYTF. The CDR3 DNA is TGTGCCAGCAGTGACCTGGGGAGAGGAGTCGGCAATGGCTACACCTTC.